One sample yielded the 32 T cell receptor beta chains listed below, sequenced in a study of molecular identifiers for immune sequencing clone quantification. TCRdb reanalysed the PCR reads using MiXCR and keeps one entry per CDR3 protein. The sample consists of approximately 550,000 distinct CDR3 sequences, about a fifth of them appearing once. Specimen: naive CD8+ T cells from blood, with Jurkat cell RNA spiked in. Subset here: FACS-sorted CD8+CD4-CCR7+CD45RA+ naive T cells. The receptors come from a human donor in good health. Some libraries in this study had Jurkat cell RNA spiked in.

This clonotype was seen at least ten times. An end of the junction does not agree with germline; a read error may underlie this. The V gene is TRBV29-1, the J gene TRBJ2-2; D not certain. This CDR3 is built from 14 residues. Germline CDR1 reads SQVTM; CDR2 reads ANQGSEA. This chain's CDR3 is CSVEGTRPTGELFF. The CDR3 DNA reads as TGCAGCGTGGAAGGAACGAGACCCACCGGGGAGCTGTTTTTT.

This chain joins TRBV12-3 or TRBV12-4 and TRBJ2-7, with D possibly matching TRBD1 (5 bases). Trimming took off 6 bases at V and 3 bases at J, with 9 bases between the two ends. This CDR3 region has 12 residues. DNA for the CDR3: TGTGCCAGCAGAGGGGCTTACTACGAGCAGTACTTC. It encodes CASRGAYYEQYF.

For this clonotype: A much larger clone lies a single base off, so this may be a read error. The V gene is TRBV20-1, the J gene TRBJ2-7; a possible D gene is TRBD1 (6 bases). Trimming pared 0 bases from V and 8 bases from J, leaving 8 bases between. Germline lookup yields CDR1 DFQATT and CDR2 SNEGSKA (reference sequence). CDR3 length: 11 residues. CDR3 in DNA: TGCAGTGCTAGAGACAGGGACAAGCAGTACTTC. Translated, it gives CSARDRDKQYF.

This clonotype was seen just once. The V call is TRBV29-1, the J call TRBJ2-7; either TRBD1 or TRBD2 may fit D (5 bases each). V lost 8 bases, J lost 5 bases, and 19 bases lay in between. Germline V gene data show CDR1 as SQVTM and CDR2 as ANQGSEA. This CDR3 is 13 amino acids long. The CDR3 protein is CSHPGPKWDEQYF. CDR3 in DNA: TGCAGCCATCCGGGACCAAAATGGGACGAGCAGTACTTC.

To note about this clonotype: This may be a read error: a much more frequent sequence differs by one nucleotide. The CDR3 DNA sequence: TGCAGCATTATATGGGGTGAAGCTTTCTTT. This encodes CSIIWGEAFF. The chain uses TRBV29-1 and TRBJ1-1, with D hard to call. This CDR3 comprises 10 residues. V lost 8 bases and J lost 7, with 11 bases in between. The germline V gene has CDR1 SQVTM and CDR2 ANQGSEA.

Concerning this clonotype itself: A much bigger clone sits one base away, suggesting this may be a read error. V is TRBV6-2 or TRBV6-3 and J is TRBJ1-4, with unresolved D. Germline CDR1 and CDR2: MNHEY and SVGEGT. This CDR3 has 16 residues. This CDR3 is CAGSANTLDREEKLFF. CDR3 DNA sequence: TGTGCCGGCAGTGCCAATACATTGGACCGAGAGGAAAAACTGTTTTTT.

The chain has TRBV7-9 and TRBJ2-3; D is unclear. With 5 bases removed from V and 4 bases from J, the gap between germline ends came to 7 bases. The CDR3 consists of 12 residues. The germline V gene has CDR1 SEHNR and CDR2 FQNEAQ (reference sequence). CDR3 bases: TGTGCCAGCAGCCTAATACCAGATACGCAGTATTTT. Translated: CASSLIPDTQYF. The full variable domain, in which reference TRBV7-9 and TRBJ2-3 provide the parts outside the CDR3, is DTGVSQNPRHKITKRGQNVTFRCDPISEHNRLYWYRQTLGQGPEFLTYFQNEAQLEKSRLLSDRFSAERPKGSFSTLEIQRTEQGDSAMYLCASSLIPDTQYFGPGTRLTVL.

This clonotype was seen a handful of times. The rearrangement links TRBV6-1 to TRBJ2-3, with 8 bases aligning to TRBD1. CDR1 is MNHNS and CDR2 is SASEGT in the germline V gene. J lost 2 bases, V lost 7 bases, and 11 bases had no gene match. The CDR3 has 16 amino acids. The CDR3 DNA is TGTGCCAGCAAACCAACAGGGGGTCCCTTCACAGATACGCAGTATTTT. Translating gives CASKPTGGPFTDTQYF.

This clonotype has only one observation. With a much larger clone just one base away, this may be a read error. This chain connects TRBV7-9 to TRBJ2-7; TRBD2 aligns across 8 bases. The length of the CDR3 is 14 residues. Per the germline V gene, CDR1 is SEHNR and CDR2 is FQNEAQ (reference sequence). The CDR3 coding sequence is TGTGCCAGCGGCTTAGACGGGAGGGCCTACGAGCAGTACTTC. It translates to CASGLDGRAYEQYF.

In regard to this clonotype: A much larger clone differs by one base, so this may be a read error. The CDR3 loop is CASSLRDNTEELFF. In DNA, the CDR3 is TGTGCCAGCAGCTTGCGGGACAACACCGAGGAGCTGTTTTTT. The chain carries TRBV5-6 and TRBJ2-2, with D possibly being TRBD1 (6 bases). Germline V lookup: CDR1 SGHDT, CDR2 YYEEEE. The CDR3 covers 14 residues.

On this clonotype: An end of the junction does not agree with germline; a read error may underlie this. The CDR3 sequence: CASSLDGAYNSHLHF. DNA for the CDR3: TGTGCCAGCAGCCTGGACGGAGCCTATAATTCACACCTCCACTTT. The J gene is TRBJ1-6, the V gene TRBV5-6; D is unresolved. The CDR3 length is 15 residues. The germline gives CDR1 SGHDT, CDR2 YYEEEE.

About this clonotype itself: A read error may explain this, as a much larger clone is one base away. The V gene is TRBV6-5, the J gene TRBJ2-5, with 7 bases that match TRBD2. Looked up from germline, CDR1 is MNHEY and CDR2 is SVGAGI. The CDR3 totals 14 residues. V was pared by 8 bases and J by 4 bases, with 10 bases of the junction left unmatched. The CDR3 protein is CASGQIAGPETQYF. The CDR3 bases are TGTGCCAGCGGCCAAATAGCGGGTCCAGAGACCCAGTACTTC.

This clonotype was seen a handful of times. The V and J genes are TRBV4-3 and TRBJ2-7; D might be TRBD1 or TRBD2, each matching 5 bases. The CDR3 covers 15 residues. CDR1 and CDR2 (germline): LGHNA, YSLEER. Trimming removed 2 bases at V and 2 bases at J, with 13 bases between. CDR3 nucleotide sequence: TGCGCCAGCAGCCAAACATCCGGGACGGCCTACGAGCAGTACTTC. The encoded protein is CASSQTSGTAYEQYF.

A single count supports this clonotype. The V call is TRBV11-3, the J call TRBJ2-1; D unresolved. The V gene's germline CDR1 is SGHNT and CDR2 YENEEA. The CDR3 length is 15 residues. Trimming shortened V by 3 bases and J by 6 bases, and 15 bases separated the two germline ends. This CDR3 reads CASSFIETTINEQFF. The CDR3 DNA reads TGTGCCAGCAGCTTTATCGAAACTACGATCAATGAGCAGTTCTTC.

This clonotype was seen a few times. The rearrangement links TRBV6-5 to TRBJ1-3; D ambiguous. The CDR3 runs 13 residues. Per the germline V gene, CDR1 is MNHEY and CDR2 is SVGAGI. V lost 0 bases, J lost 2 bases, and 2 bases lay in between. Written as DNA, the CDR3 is TGTGCCAGCAGTTACTCGACTGGAAACACCATATATTTT. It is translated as CASSYSTGNTIYF.

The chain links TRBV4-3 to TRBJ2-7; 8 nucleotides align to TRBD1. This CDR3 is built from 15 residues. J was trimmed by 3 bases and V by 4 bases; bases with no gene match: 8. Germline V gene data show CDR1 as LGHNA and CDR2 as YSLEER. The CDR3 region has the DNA TGCGCCAGCAGCCTAGTTTCTACAGGGGGCTACGAGCAGTACTTC. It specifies CASSLVSTGGYEQYF.

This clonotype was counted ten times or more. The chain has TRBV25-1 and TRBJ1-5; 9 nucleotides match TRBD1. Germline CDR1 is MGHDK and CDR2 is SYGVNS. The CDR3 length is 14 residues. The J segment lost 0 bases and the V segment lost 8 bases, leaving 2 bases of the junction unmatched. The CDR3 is CASGGQGSNQPQHF. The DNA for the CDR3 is TGTGCCAGCGGGGGACAGGGTAGCAATCAGCCCCAGCATTTT.

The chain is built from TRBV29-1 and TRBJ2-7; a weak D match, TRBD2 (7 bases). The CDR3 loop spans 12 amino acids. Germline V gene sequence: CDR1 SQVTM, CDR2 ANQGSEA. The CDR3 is CRGGGGAGEQYF. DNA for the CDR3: TGCAGGGGGGGGGGGGGGGCCGGGGAGCAGTACTTC.

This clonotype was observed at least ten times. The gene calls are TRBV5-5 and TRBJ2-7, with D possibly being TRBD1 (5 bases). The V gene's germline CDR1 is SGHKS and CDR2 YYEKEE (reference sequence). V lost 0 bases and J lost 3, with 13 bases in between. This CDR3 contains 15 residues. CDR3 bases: TGTGCCAGCAGCTTGGGGGCAGGGTTAAGCTACGAGCAGTACTTC. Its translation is CASSLGAGLSYEQYF.

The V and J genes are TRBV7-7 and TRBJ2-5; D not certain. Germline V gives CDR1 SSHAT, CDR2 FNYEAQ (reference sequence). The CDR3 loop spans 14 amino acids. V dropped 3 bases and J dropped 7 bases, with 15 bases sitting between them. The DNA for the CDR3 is TGTGCCAGCAGCTTGGGCGGAGCTTGGGCGACCCAGTACTTC. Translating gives CASSLGGAWATQYF.

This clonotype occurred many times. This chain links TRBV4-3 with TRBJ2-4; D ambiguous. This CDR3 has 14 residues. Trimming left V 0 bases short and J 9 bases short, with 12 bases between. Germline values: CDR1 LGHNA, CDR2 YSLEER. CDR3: CASSQDEVLGIQYF. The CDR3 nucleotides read TGCGCCAGCAGCCAAGATGAGGTACTGGGCATTCAGTACTTC.

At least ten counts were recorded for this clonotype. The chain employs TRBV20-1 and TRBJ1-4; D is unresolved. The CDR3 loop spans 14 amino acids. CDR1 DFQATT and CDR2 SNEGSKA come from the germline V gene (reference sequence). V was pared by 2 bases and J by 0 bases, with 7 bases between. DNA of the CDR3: TGCAGTGCTAGATTAACTACAACTAATGAAAAACTGTTTTTT. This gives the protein CSARLTTTNEKLFF.

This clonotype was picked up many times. DNA of the CDR3: TGTGCCAGCAGTTTATGGGGAATGAACACTGAAGCTTTCTTT. Protein sequence: CASSLWGMNTEAFF. V gene TRBV12-3 or TRBV12-4 combines with J gene TRBJ1-1, with D hard to call. The CDR3 loop spans 14 amino acids. Between the trimmed V and J ends, which lost 2 bases and 0 bases, there was a span of 7 bases.

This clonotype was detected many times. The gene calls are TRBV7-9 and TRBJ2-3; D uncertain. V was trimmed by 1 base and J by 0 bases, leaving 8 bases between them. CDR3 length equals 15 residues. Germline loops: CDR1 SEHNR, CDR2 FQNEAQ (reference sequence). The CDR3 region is CASSLGMGSTDTQYF. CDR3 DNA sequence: TGTGCCAGCAGCTTAGGAATGGGCAGCACAGATACGCAGTATTTT.

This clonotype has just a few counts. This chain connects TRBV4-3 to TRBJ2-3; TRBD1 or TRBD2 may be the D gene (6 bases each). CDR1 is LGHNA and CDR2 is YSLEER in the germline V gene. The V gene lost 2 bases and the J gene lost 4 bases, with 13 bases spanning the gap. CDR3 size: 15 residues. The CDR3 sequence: CASSQKNRGADTQYF. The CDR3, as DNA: TGCGCCAGCAGCCAAAAAAATAGGGGGGCAGATACGCAGTATTTT.

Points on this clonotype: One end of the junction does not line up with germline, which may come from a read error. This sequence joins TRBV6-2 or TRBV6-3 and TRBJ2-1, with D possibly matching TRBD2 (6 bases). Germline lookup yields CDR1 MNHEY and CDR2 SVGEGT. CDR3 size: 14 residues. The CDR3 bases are TGTGCCAGCTGCCCGACTAGTCAGGACAATGAGCAGCTCTTC. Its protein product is CASCPTSQDNEQLF.

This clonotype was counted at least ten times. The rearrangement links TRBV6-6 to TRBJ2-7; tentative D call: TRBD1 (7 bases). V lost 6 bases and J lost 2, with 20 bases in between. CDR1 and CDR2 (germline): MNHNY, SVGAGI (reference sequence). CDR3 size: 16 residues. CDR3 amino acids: CASSTPRGDLPYEQYF. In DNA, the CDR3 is TGTGCCAGCAGCACCCCCAGGGGGGACCTTCCCTACGAGCAGTACTTC.

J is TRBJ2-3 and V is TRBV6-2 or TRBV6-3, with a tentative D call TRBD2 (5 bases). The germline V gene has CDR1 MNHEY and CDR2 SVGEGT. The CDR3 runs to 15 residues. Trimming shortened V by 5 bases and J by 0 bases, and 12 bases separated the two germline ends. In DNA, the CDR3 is TGTGCCAGCAGTCTAGCAGATACTAGCACAGATACGCAGTATTTT. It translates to CASSLADTSTDTQYF.

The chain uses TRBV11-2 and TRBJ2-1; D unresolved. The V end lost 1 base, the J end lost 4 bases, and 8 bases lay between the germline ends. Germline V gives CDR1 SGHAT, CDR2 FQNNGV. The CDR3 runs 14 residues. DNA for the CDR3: TGTGCCAGCAGCTTAGTTACATATTACAATGAGCAGTTCTTC. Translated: CASSLVTYYNEQFF.

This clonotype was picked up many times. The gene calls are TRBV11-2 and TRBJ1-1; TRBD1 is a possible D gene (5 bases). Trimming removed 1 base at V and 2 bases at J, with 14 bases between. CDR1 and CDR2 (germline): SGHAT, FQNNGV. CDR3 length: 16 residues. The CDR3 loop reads CASSLAGVLTNTEAFF. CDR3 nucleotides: TGTGCCAGCAGCTTAGCGGGGGTTTTGACCAACACTGAAGCTTTCTTT.

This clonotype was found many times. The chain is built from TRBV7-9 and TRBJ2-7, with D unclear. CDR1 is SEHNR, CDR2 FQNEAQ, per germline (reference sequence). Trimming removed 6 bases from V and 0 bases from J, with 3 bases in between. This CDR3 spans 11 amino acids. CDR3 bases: TGTGCCAGCAGTCTCTCCTACGAGCAGTACTTC. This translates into CASSLSYEQYF.

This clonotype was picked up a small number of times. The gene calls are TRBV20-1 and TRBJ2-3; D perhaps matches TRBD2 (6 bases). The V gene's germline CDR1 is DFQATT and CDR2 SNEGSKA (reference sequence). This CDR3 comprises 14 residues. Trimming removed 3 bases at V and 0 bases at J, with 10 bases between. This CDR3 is CSARDYGSTDTQYF. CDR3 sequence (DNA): TGCAGTGCTAGGGACTATGGGAGCACAGATACGCAGTATTTT.